Listed below are T cell receptor beta chains from one sample, sequenced in a study of regulatory T cells in long-lasting Graves disease. MiXCR was run by TCRdb on the multiplex PCR reads, yielding one entry per CDR3 protein. The repertoire holds hundreds of thousands of distinct CDR3 sequences, with about 16% as singletons. The data also belong to a second study, concerning T cells in Graves' hyperthyroidism and ophthalmopathy.

The sample here was peripheral blood mononuclear cells (PBMCs), taken at new diagnosis, from a patient treated with antithyroid drugs. The receptors were gathered from a middle-aged woman with Graves disease. CDR3s include the opening cysteine and the closing phenylalanine or tryptophan. Fields, in order: V gene, D gene, clone size, J gene, CDR3 protein, CDR3 DNA. The D gene is left open where the match is weak. The size entry is marked missing in some rows and otherwise reads once, few, many or a size class.

>TRBV12-3/TRBV12-4|NA|many|TRBJ1-6
CASSLRGVANSPLHF
TGTGCCAGCAGTTTAAGGGGAGTAGCTAATTCACCCCTCCACTTT
>TRBV28|NA|many|TRBJ2-3
CASSLGDGTDTQYF
TGTGCCAGCAGTTTGGGGGACGGAACAGATACGCAGTATTTT
>TRBV14|TRBD2|many|TRBJ2-1
CASSQEGSGGLDEQFF
TGTGCCAGCAGCCAAGAAGGTAGCGGGGGGCTGGATGAGCAGTTCTTC
>TRBV19|TRBD1|few|TRBJ1-2
CASSSGSDRGGGYTF
TGTGCCAGTAGCTCTGGGTCGGACAGGGGTGGCGGCTACACCTTC
>TRBV27|NA|NA|TRBJ2-7
CASSSRAPGRATYEQYF
TGTGCCAGCAGTTCCAGAGCCCCAGGCAGGGCTACCTACGAGCAGTACTTC
>TRBV5-4|NA|NA|TRBJ1-4
CASSSARAGSNEKLFF
TGTGCCAGCAGCTCGGCTCGGGCGGGATCTAATGAAAAACTGTTTTTT
>TRBV6-5|NA|many|TRBJ1-5
CASSSDGSNQPQHF
TGTGCCAGCAGTTCGGACGGTAGCAATCAGCCCCAGCATTTT
>TRBV6-5|TRBD2|NA|TRBJ2-3
CASSYSGLAGGTDTQYF
TGTGCCAGCAGTTACTCGGGACTAGCGGGGGGGACAGATACGCAGTATTTT
>TRBV5-1|NA|many|TRBJ1-4
CASSRTDTNEKLFF
TGCGCCAGCAGCAGGACAGACACTAATGAAAAACTGTTTTTT
>TRBV12-3/TRBV12-4|NA|many|TRBJ2-5
CASSPGEGSQETQYF
TGTGCCAGCAGTCCCGGCGAGGGCTCCCAAGAGACCCAGTACTTC
>TRBV10-3|TRBD2|once|TRBJ2-1
CAVAGTIINEQFF
TGTGCCGTTGCAGGGACTATTATAAATGAGCAGTTCTTC
>TRBV7-8|NA|many|TRBJ1-2
CASSLSGANYGYTF
TGTGCCAGCAGCTTATCTGGTGCGAACTATGGCTACACCTTC
>TRBV29-1|NA|once|TRBJ1-1
CSVDWQDPPEAFF
TGCAGCGTTGATTGGCAGGATCCCCCTGAAGCTTTCTTT
>TRBV12-3/TRBV12-4|NA|many|TRBJ1-1
CASSLDGGVGTEAFF
TGTGCCAGCAGTTTAGACGGGGGGGTGGGGACTGAAGCTTTCTTT
>TRBV19|NA|few|TRBJ1-5
CASSISAGDQPQHF
TGTGCCAGTAGTATTTCGGCTGGAGATCAGCCCCAGCATTTT
>TRBV20-1|NA|many|TRBJ2-3
CSARGTSTDTQYF
TGCAGTGCTAGAGGGACTAGCACAGATACGCAGTATTTT
>TRBV19|TRBD1|few|TRBJ2-2
CASSMTGLGELFF
TGTGCCAGTAGTATGACAGGGCTCGGGGAGCTGTTTTTT
>TRBV7-9|NA|NA|TRBJ2-7
CASSLGHFQGRMVYEQHF
TGTGCCAGCAGCTTAGGCCATTTCCAGGGGAGAATGGTGTACGAGCAGCACTTC
>TRBV18|NA|NA|TRBJ2-3
CASSPRREYTDTQYF
TGTGCCAGCTCACCAAGAAGAGAATACACAGATACGCAGTATTTT
>TRBV28|TRBD1|many|TRBJ1-2
CASRGSGGGYGYTF
TGTGCCAGCAGGGGATCAGGGGGCGGCTATGGCTACACCTTC
>TRBV27|NA|few|TRBJ1-3
CASSAGGTPSGNTIYF
TGTGCCAGCAGCGCAGGAGGTACCCCTTCTGGAAACACCATATATTTT
>TRBV19|NA|NA|TRBJ2-3
CASSPRQVGTDTQYF
TGTGCCAGTAGCCCCAGACAGGTCGGGACAGATACGCAGTATTTT
>TRBV12-3/TRBV12-4|NA|many|TRBJ2-1
CASGGPYNEQFF
TGTGCCAGCGGGGGGCCGTACAATGAGCAGTTCTTC
>TRBV12-3/TRBV12-4|NA|many|TRBJ1-2
CASSLGQHYGYTF
TGTGCCAGCAGCCTTGGGCAGCACTATGGCTACACCTTC
>TRBV14|NA|NA|TRBJ1-1
CASSRKMNTEAFF
TGTGCCAGCAGCCGCAAAATGAACACTGAAGCTTTCTTT
>TRBV20-1|TRBD2|NA|TRBJ2-5
CSAHERGGAETQYF
TGCAGTGCTCACGAGCGGGGGGGCGCCGAGACCCAGTACTTC
>TRBV5-5|NA|NA|TRBJ2-7
CASRNDETSYEQYF
TGTGCCAGCAGAAATGACGAGACTTCCTACGAGCAGTACTTC